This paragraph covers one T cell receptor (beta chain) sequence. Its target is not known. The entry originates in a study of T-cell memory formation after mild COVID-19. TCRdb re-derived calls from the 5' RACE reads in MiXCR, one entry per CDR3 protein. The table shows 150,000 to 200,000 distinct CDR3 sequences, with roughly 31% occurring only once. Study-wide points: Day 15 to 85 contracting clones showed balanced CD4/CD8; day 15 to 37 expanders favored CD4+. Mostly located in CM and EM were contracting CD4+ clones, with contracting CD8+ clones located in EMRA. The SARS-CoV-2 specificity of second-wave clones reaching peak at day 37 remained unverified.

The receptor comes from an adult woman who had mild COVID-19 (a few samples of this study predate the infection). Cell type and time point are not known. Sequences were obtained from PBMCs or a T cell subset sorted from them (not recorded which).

CDR3 coding DNA: TGCAGCGTGCGAATAGGGGACACTGAAGCTTTCTTT. It specifies CSVRIGDTEAFF. The chain recombines TRBV29-1 with TRBJ1-1, with TRBD1 as a possible D gene (5 bases). Trimming removed 6 bases at V and 3 bases at J, with 11 bases between. The CDR3 spans 12 residues. In germline, CDR1 is SQVTM, CDR2 ANQGSEA. Full variable domain (outside the CDR3, taken from reference TRBV29-1 and TRBJ1-1): SAVISQKPSRDICQRGTSLTIQCQVDSQVTMMFWYRQQPGQSLTLIATANQGSEATYESGFVIDKFPISRPNLTFSTLTVSNMSPEDSSIYLCSVRIGDTEAFFGQGTRLTVV.